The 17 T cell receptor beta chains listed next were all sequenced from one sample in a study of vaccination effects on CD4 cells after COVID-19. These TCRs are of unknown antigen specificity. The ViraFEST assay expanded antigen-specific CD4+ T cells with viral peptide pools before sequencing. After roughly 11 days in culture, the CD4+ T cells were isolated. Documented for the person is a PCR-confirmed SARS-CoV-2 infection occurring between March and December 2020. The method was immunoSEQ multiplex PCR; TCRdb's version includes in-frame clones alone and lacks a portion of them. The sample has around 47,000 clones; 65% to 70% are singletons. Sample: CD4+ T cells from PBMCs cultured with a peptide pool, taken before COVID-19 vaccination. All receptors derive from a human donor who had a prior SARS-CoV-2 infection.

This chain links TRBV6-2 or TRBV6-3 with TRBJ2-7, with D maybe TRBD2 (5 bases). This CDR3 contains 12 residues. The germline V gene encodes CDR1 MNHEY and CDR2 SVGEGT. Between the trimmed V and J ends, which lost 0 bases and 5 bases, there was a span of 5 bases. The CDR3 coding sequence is TGTGCCAGCAGTTACTCGGGAGACGAGCAGTACTTC. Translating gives CASSYSGDEQYF.

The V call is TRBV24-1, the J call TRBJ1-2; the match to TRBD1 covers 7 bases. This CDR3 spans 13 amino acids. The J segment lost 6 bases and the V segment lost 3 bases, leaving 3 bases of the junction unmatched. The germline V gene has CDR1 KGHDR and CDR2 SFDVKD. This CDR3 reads CATSDPGTDGYTF. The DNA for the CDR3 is TGTGCCACCAGTGATCCTGGGACAGATGGCTACACCTTC.

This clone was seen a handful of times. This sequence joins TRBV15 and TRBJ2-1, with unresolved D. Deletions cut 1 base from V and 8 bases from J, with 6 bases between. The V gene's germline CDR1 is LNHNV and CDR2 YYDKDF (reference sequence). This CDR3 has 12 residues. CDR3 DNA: TGTGCCACCAGCAGAGGCAGAGATGAGCAGTTCTTC. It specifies CATSRGRDEQFF.

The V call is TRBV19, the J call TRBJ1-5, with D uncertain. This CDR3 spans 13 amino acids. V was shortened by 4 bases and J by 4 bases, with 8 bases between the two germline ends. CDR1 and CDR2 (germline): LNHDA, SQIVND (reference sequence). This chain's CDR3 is CASSKQGNQPQHF. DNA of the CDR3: TGTGCCAGTAGTAAACAAGGAAATCAGCCCCAGCATTTT.

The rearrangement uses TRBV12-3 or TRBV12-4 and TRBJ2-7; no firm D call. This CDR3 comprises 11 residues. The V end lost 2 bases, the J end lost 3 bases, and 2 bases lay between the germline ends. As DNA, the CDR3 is TGTGCCAGCAGTTTATACTACGAGCAGTACTTC. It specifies CASSLYYEQYF.

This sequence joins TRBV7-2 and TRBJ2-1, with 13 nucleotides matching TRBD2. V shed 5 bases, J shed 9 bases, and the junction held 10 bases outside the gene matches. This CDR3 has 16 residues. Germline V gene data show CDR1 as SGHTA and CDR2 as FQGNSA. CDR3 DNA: TGTGCCAGCAGCCACCAACTAGCGGGAGGGCCTGGTGAGCAGTTCTTC. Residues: CASSHQLAGGPGEQFF.

CDR3 sequence (DNA): TGTGCCAGTAGTCCCTTCGACGGAACTAATGAAAAACTGTTTTTT. Its translation: CASSPFDGTNEKLFF. The chain has TRBV19 and TRBJ1-4; no definite D call. The V gene lost 5 bases and the J gene lost 1 base, with 11 bases spanning the gap. Per the germline V gene, CDR1 is LNHDA and CDR2 is SQIVND (reference sequence). This CDR3 comprises 15 residues.

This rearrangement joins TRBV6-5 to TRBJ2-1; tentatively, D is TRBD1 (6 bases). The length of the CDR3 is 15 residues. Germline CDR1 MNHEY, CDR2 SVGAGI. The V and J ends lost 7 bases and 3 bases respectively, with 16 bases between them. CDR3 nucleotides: TGTGCCAGCACTCCGCAGGGGCAAGGCTACAATGAGCAGTTCTTC. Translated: CASTPQGQGYNEQFF.

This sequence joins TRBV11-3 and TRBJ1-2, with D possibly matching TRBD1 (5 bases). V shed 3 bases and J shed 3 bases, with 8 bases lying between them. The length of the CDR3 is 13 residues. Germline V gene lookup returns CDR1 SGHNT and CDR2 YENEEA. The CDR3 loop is CASSLGQHYGYTF. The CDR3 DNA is TGTGCCAGCAGCTTGGGGCAGCACTATGGCTACACCTTC.

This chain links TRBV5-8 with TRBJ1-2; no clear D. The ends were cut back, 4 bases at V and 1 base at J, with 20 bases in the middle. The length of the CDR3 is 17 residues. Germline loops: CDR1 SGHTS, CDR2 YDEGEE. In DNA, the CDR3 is TGTGCCAGCAGCATGGCATTGGTCACCGGGCTTAACTATGGCTACACCTTC. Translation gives CASSMALVTGLNYGYTF. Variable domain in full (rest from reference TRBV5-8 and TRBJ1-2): EAGVTQSPTHLIKTRGQQATLRCSPISGHTSVYWYQQALGLGLQFLLWYDEGEERNRGNFPPRFSGRQFPNYSSELNVNALELEDSALYLCASSMALVTGLNYGYTFGSGTRLTVV.

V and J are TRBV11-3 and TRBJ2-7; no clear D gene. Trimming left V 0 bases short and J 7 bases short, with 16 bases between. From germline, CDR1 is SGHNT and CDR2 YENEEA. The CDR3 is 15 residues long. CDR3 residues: CASSLEAGTEGEQYF. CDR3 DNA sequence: TGTGCCAGCAGCTTAGAAGCAGGAACCGAAGGAGAGCAGTACTTC. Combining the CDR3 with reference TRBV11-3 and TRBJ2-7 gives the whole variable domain EAGVVQSPRYKIIEKKQPVAFWCNPISGHNTLYWYLQNLGQGPELLIRYENEEAVDDSQLPKDRFSAERLKGVDSTLKIQPAELGDSAVYLCASSLEAGTEGEQYFGPGTRLTVT.

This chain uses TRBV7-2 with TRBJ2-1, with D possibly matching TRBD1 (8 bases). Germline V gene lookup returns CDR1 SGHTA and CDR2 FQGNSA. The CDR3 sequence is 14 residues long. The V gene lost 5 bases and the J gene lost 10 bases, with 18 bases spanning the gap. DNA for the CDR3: TGTGCCAGCAGCCCAGGGGGCGGGAGTCGGGAGCAGTTCTTC. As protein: CASSPGGGSREQFF.

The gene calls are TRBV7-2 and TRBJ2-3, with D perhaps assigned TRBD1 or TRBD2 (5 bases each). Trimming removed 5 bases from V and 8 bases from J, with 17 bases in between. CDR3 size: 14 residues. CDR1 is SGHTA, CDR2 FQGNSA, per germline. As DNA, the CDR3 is TGTGCCAGCAGCCTAAACCAGCAGGGAGTTACGCAGTATTTT. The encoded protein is CASSLNQQGVTQYF.

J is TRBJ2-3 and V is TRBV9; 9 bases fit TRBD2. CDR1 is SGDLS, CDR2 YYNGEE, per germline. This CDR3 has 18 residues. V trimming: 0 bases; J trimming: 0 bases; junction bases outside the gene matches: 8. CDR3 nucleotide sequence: TGTGCCAGCAGCGTAGGCGGGGGGGGTTTCGGCAGCACAGATACGCAGTATTTT. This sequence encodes CASSVGGGGFGSTDTQYF.

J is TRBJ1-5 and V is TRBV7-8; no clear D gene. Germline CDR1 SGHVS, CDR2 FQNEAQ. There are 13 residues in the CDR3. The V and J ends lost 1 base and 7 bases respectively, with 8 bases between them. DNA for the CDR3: TGTGCCAGCAGCTTAGAAACGGCCCAGCCCCAGCATTTT. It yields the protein CASSLETAQPQHF. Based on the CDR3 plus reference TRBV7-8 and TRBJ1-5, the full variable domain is GAGVSQSPRYKVAKRGQDVALRCDPISGHVSLFWYQQALGQGPEFLTYFQNEAQLDKSGLPSDRFFAERPEGSVSTLKIQRTQQEDSAVYLCASSLETAQPQHFGDGTRLSIL.

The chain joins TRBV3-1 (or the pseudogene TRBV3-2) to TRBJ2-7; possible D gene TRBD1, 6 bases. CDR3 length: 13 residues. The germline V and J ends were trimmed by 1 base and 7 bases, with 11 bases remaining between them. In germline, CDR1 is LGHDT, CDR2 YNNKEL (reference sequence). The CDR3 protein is CASSQGWGTEQYF. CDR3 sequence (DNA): TGTGCCAGCAGCCAAGGGTGGGGGACAGAGCAGTACTTC.

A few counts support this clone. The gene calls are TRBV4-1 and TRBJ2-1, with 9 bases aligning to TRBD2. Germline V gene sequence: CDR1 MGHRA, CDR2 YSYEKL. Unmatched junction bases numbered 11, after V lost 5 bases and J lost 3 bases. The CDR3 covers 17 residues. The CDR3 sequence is CASSFPLSGGRYNEQFF. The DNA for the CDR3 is TGCGCCAGCAGCTTTCCCCTTAGCGGGGGCCGCTACAATGAGCAGTTCTTC.